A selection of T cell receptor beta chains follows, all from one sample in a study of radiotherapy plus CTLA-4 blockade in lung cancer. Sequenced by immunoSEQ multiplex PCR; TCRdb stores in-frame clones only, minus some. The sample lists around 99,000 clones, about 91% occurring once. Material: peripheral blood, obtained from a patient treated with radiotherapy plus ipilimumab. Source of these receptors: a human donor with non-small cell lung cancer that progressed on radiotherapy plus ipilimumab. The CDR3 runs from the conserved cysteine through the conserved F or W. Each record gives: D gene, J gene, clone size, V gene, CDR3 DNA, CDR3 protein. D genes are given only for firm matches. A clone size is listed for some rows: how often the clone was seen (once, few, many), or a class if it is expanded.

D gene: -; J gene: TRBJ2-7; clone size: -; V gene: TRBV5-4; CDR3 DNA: TGTGCCAGCAGCTTGTCTGGGAGCTCCTACGAGCAGTACTTC; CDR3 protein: CASSLSGSSYEQYF
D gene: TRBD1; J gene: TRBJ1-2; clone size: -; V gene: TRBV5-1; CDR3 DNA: TGCGCCAGCAGCGACCGGGACAGGGGTAACTATGGCTACACCTTC; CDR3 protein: CASSDRDRGNYGYTF
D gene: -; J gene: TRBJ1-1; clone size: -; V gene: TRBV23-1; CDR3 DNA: TGCGCCAGCAGTCGGGCAATTCCTGAAGCTTTCTTT; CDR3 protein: CASSRAIPEAFF
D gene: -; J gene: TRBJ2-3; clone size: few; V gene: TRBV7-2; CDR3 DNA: TGTGCCAGCAGCCACAGCGCGGGTTTCGGCACAGATACGCAGTATTTT; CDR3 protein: CASSHSAGFGTDTQYF
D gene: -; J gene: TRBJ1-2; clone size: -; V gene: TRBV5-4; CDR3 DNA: TGTGCCAGCAGCCCGGCGGGCAGGGGCAGGTACTATGGCTACACCTTC; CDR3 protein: CASSPAGRGRYYGYTF
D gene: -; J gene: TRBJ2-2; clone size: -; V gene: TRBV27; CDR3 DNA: TGTGCCAGCAGTTTGCGGGGTAACACCGGGGAGCTGTTTTTT; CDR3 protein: CASSLRGNTGELFF
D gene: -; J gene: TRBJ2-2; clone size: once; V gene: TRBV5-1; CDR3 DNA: TGCGCCAGCAGCTTGGAATACACCGGGGAGCTGTTTTTT; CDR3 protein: CASSLEYTGELFF
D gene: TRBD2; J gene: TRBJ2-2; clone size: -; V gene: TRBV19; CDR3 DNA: TGTGCCGTCGCCTGGGGGGGACCCGGGGAGCTGTTTTTT; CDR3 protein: CAVAWGGPGELFF
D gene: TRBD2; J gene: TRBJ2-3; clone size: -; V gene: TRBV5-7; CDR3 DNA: TGTGCCAGCAGCAGACTAGCGCGAACCACAGATACGCAGTATTTT; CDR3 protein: CASSRLARTTDTQYF
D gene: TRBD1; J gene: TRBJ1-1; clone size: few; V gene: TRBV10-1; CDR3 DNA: TGCGCCAGCAGCCGGACAGGGTTCACTGAAGCTTTCTTT; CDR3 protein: CASSRTGFTEAFF
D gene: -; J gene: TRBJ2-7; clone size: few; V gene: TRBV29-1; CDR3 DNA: TGCAGCGTTGAGGTCCAGGGAAAGCAGCAGTACTTC; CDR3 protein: CSVEVQGKQQYF
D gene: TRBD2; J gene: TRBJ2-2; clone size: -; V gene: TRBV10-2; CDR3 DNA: TGCGCCAGCAGTGAGAGATTTAGCGGGAGGTACACCGGGGAGCTGTTTTTT; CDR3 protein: CASSERFSGRYTGELFF
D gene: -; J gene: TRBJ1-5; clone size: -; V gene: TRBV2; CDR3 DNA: TGTGCCAGCAGTGTGGGGCAAAATCAGCCCCAGCATTTT; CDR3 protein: CASSVGQNQPQHF
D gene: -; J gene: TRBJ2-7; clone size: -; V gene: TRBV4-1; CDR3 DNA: TGCGCCAGCAGCCCTTCCGACAGATACTACGAGCAGTACTTC; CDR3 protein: CASSPSDRYYEQYF
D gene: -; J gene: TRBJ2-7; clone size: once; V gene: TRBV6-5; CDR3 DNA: TGTGCCAGCACCCCGTCGGGCAGGGGCTACGAGCAGTACTTC; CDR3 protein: CASTPSGRGYEQYF
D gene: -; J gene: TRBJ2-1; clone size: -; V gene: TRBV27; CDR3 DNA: TGTGCCAGCACCCCTAGGGCGGGATTAGCCTACAATGAGCAGTTCTTC; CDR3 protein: CASTPRAGLAYNEQFF
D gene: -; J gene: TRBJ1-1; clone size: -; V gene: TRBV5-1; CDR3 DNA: TGCGCCAGCAGCTTTAAGAACACTGAAGCTTTCTTT; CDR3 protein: CASSFKNTEAFF
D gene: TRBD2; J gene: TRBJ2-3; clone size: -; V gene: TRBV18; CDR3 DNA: TGTGCCAGCTCACAAGTCAGCGGGAGGGCCCCGGATACGCAGTATTTT; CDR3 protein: CASSQVSGRAPDTQYF
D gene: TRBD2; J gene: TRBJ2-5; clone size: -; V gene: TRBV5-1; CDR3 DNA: TGCGCCAGCAGCGCGGGAGACGAGACCCAGTACTTC; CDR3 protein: CASSAGDETQYF
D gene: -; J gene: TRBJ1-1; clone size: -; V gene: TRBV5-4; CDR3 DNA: TGTGCCAGCAGCACCTCCGAACACGCTGAAGCTTTCTTT; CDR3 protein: CASSTSEHAEAFF
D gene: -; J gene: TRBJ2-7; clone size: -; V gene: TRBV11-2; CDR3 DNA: TGTGCCAGCACCCACCCCAACTCCTACGAGCAGTACTTC; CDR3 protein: CASTHPNSYEQYF
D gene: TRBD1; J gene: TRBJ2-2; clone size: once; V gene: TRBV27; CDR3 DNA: TGTGCCAGCAGTTTAGGGGGACAGATCAACACCGGGGAGCTGTTTTTT; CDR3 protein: CASSLGGQINTGELFF
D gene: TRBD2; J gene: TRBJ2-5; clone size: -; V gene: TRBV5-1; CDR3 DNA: TGCGCCAGCAGCTTGGGGGTAGCGGGAGGGCCGACCCAAGAGACCCAGTACTTC; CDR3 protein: CASSLGVAGGPTQETQYF
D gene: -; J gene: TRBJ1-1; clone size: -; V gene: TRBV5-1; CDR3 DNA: TGCGCCAGCAGCTTGGGTCATTCAACTGACGAAGCTTTCTTT; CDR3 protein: CASSLGHSTDEAFF
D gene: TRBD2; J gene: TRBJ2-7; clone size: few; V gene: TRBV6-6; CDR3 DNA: TGTGCCAGCACCCGCGGGAGGGCTTGGGAGCAGTACTTC; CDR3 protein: CASTRGRAWEQYF
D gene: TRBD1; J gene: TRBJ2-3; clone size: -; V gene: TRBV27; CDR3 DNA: TGTGCCAGTAGGACAGGGAGTGATCCCGGGCAGTATTTT; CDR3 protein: CASRTGSDPGQYF
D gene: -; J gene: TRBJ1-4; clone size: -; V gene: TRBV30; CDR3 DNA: TGTGCCTGGAGTTGGAGGGCTAATGAAAAACTGTTTTTT; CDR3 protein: CAWSWRANEKLFF
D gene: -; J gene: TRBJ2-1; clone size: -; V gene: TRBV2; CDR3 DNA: TGTGCCAGCAGTGACGGCTTGAGGATCGATGAGCAGTTCTTC; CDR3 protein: CASSDGLRIDEQFF
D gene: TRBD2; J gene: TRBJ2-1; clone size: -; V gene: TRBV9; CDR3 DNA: TGTGCCAGCAGCGAAGGCAGTCCCAGACTAGCGGCTTACAATGAGCAGTTCTTC; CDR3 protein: CASSEGSPRLAAYNEQFF
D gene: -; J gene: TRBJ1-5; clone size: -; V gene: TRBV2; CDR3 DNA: TGTGCCAGCAGTGAAGGGCGGGGGGGCAATCAGCCCCAGCATTTT; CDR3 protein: CASSEGRGGNQPQHF
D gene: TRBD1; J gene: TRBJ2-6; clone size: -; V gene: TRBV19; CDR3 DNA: TGTGCCAGTACCGAAGACAGGGGAGCTGGGGCCAACGTCCTGACTTTC; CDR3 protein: CASTEDRGAGANVLTF
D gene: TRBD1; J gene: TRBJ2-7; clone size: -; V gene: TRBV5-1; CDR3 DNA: TGCGCCAGCAGCTCCCAAGAAGGGACAGGGGCTTACGAGCAGTACTTC; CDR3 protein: CASSSQEGTGAYEQYF
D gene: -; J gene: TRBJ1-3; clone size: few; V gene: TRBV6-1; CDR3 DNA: TGTGCCAGCAGGGTCAGCTCTGGAAACACCATATATTTT; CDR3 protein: CASRVSSGNTIYF
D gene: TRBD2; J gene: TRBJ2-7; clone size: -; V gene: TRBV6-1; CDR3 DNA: TGTGCCAGCAGACGGACTAGCGCGACCTACGAGCAGTACTTC; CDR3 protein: CASRRTSATYEQYF
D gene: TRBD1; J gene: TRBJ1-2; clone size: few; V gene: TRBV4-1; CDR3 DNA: TGCGCCAGCAGCCAGGTGACCCAGGGGGCGGTCACCTTC; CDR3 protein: CASSQVTQGAVTF
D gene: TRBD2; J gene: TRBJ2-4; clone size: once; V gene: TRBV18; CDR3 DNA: TGTGCCAGCTCCCTAGCGGGAGGGGAAAACATTCAGTACTTC; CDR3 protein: CASSLAGGENIQYF
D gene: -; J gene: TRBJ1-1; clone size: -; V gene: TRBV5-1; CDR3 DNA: TGCGCCAGCAGCCCCCGCGGGGTGGCAGCAGCGGGCACTGAAGCTTTCTTT; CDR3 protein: CASSPRGVAAAGTEAFF
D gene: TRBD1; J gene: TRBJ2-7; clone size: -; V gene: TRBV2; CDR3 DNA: TGTGCCAGCAGTTTGACAGGGGGCTCTGGCGAGCAGTACTTC; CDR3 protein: CASSLTGGSGEQYF
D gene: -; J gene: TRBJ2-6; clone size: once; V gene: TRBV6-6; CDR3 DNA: TGTGCCAGCAGCCGCGGACGGTCCTCTGGGGCCAACGTCCTGACTTTC; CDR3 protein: CASSRGRSSGANVLTF
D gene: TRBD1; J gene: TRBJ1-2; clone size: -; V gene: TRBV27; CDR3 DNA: TGTGCCAGCAGTTTGGGCAGGGGGAACTATGGCTACACCTTC; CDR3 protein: CASSLGRGNYGYTF
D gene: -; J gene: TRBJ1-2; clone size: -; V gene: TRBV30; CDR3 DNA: TGTGCCTGGCGGGCGGACATCGGCTATGGCTACACCTTC; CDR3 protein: CAWRADIGYGYTF
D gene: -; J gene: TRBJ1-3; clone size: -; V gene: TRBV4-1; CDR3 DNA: TGCGCCAGCAGCCAAGATAAGTTAGGAAACACCATATATTTT; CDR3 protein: CASSQDKLGNTIYF
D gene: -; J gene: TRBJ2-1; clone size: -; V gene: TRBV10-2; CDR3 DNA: TGCGCCAGCAGTCCTCCCGAACAGGGCAGAAATGAGCAGTTCTTC; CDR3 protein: CASSPPEQGRNEQFF
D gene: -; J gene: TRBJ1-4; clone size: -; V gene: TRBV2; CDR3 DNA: TGTGCCAGCATTTACAGACGGCTAGGTAATGAAAAACTGTTTTTT; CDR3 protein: CASIYRRLGNEKLFF
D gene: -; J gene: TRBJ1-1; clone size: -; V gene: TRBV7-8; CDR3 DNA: TGTGCCAGCAGCTTAGATGAGGGGGTTTTTGGCACTGAAGCTTTCTTT; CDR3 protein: CASSLDEGVFGTEAFF
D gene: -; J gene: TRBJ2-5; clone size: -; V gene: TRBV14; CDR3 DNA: TGTGCCAGCAGCCGGATCAGGAACCAAGAGACCCAGTACTTC; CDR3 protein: CASSRIRNQETQYF
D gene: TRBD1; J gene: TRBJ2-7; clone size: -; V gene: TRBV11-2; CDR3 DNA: TGTGCCAGCAGCAGGGGGCTCCGGGGCTACGAGCAGTACTTC; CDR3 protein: CASSRGLRGYEQYF
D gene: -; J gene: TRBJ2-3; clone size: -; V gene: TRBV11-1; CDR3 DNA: TGTGCCAGCAGCTTAGGAGCGGGTGGTACAGATACGCAGTATTTT; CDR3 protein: CASSLGAGGTDTQYF
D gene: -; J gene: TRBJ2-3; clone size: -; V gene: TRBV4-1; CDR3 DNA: TGCGCCAGCAGCCAAGAGGGGGTGGTTAGAACAGATACGCAGTATTTT; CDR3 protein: CASSQEGVVRTDTQYF
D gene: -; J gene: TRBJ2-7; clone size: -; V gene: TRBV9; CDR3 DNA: TGTGCCAGCAGCGTAGGCAGGGGAGGCGAGCAGTACTTC; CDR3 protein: CASSVGRGGEQYF
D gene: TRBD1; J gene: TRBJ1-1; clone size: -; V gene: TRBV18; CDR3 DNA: TGTGCCAGCTCACCGCTAACAGGGGAGGAAAGCGCTTTCTTT; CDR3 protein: CASSPLTGEESAFF
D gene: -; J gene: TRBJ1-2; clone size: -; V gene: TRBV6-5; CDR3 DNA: TGTGCCAGCAGTCCTAGGCAATGGAATGGCTACACCTTC; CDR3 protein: CASSPRQWNGYTF
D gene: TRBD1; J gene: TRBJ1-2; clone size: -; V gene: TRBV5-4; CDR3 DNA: TGTGCCAGCAGCTTACCCGGACAGGGAGGGAACCGTGGCTACACCTTC; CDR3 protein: CASSLPGQGGNRGYTF